The clone carrying this T cell receptor beta chain was detected ten times or more. The source of the sample is a study of T cells in Graves' hyperthyroidism and ophthalmopathy. Patients with uncontrolled infections, other autoimmune diseases, pregnancy or lactation were excluded. The diagnoses drew upon clinical symptoms, serum thyroxine and TRAb, thyroid ultrasound and orbital computed tomography. The CDR3 runs 14 residues. Germline V gene sequence: CDR1 SGHTA, CDR2 FQGNSA. Trimming removed 5 bases at V and 6 bases at J, with 16 bases between. Amplified TCR beta CDR3 regions derived from RNA transcripts. In the first-round RT-PCR of the TCR CDR3, the HTBI primer set was used. MiXCR was run by TCRdb on the multiplex PCR reads, yielding one entry per CDR3 protein. Of some 570,000 distinct CDR3 sequences detected, roughly 17% appear once; the ten largest clones hold 17%.

The receptor's source is a woman under 30 with Graves' ophthalmopathy. J is TRBJ1-2 and V is TRBV7-2; D not certain. Sequenced input: blood. The CDR3 coding sequence is TGTGCCAGCAGCCCGGGCCAGAAGAAGGATGGCTACACCTTC. Protein product: CASSPGQKKDGYTF.